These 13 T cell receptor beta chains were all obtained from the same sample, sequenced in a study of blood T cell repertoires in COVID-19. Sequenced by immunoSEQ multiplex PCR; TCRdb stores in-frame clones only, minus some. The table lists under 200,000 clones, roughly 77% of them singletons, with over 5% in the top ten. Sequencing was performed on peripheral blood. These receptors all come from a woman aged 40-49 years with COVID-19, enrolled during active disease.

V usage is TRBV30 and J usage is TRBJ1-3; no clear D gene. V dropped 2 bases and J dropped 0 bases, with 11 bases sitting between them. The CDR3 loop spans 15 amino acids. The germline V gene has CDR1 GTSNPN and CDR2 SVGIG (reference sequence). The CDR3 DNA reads TGTGCCTGGAGTCCGCCGGTCAACTCTGGAAACACCATATATTTT. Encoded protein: CAWSPPVNSGNTIYF.

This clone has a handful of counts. Written as DNA, the CDR3 is TGCGCCAGCAGTCCCCCAAAGAAGCGATTTGGGGCAAAGAACACTGAAGCTTTCTTT. This gives the protein CASSPPKKRFGAKNTEAFF. This chain uses TRBV23-1 with TRBJ1-1, with TRBD1 as a possible D gene (5 bases). TRBV23-1 belongs to the ORF category, with a function that is uncertain. Trimming stripped 4 bases from V and 1 base from J, with 25 bases between. The CDR3 totals 19 residues.

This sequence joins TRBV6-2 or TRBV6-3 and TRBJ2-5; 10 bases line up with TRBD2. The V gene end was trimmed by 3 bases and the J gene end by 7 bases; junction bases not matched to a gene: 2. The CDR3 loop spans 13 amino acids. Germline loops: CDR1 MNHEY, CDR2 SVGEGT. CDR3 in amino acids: CASSYVAGGTQYF. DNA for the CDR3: TGTGCCAGCAGTTATGTAGCGGGGGGGACCCAGTACTTC.

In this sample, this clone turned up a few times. CDR3 in amino acids: CASSLGQGIVYGYTF. The CDR3 DNA is TGCGCCAGCAGCTTGGGACAGGGGATAGTCTATGGCTACACCTTC. The chain carries TRBV5-1 and TRBJ1-2, with 8 nucleotides matching TRBD1. The CDR3 consists of 15 residues. The V gene's germline CDR1 is SGHRS and CDR2 YFSETQ. V trimming: 0 bases; J trimming: 4 bases; junction bases outside the gene matches: 5. The full variable domain, its missing parts supplied by reference TRBV5-1 and TRBJ1-2, is KAGVTQTPRYLIKTRGQQVTLSCSPISGHRSVSWYQQTPGQGLQFLFEYFSETQRNKGNFPGRFSGRQFSNSRSEMNVSTLELGDSALYLCASSLGQGIVYGYTFGSGTRLTVV.

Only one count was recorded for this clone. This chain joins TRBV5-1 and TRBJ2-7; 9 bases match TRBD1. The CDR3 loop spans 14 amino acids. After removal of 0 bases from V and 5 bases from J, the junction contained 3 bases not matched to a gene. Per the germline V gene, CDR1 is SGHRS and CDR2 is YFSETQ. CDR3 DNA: TGCGCCAGCAGCTTGGGGGACAGGGTCCACGAGCAGTACTTC. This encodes CASSLGDRVHEQYF.

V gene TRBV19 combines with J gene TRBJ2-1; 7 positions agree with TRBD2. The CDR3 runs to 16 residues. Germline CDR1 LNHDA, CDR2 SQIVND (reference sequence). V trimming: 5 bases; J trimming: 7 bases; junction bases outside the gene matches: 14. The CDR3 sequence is CASSAPLGEGRNEQFF. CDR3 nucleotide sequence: TGTGCCAGTAGTGCCCCCTTGGGGGAGGGCCGGAATGAGCAGTTCTTC.

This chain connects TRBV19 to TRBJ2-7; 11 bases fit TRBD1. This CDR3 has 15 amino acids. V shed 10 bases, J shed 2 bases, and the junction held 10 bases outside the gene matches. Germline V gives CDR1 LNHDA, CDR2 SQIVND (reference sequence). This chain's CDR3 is CATLAGTGGTYEQYF. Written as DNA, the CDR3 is TGTGCCACCTTAGCCGGGACAGGGGGGACCTACGAGCAGTACTTC.

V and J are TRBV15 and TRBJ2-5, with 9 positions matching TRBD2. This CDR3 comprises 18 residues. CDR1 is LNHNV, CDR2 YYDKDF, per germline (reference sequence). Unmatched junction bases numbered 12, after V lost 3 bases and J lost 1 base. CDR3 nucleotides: TGTGCCACCAGCAGTGATGGAAGTGCGGGAGGGCCCCAAGAGACCCAGTACTTC. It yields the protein CATSSDGSAGGPQETQYF.

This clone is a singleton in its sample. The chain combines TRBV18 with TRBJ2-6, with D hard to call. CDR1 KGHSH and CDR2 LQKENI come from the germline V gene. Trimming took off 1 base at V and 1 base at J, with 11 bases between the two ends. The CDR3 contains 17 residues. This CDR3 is CASSPLPVPSGANVLTF. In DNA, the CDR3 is TGTGCCAGCTCACCACTACCGGTTCCGTCTGGGGCCAACGTCCTGACTTTC.

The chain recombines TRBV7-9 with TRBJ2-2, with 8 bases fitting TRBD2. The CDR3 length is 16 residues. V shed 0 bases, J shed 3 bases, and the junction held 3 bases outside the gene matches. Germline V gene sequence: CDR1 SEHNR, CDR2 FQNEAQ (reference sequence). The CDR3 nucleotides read TGTGCCAGCAGCTTAGCTAGCGGGATTCACACCGGGGAGCTGTTTTTT. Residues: CASSLASGIHTGELFF.

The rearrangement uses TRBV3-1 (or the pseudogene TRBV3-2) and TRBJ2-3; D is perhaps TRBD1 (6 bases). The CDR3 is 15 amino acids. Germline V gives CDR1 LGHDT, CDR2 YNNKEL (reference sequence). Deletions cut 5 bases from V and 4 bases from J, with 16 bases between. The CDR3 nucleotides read TGTGCCAGCAGCGAAACAGGGTTTTCCGCAGATACGCAGTATTTT. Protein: CASSETGFSADTQYF.

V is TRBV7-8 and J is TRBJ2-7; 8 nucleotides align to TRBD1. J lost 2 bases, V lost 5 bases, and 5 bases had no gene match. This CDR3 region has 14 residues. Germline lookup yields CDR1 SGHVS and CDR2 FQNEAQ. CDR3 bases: TGTGCCAGCAGCGCAGACAGGGGCCCCTACGAGCAGTACTTC. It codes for CASSADRGPYEQYF.

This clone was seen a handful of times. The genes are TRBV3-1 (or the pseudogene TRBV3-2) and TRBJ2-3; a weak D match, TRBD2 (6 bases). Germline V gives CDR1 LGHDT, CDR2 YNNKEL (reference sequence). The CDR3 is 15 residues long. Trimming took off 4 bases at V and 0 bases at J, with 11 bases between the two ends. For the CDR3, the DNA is TGTGCCAGCAGCCCTACCGGGACTAGCACAGATACGCAGTATTTT. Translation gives CASSPTGTSTDTQYF.